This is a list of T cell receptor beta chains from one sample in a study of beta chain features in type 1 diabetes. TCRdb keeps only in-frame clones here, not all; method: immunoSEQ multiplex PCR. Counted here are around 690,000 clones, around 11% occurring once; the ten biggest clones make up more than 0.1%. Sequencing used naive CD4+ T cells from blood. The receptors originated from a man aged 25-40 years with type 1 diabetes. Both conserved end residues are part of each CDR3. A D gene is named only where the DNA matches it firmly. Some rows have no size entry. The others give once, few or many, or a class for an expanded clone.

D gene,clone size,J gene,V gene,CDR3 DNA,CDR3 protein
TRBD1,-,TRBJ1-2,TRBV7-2,TGTGCCAGCCACCCCACAGGGGGCCATGGCTACACCTTC,CASHPTGGHGYTF
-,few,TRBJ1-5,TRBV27,TGTGCCAGCAGTTTTCAGGGGCCAAGCAATCAGCCCCAGCATTTT,CASSFQGPSNQPQHF
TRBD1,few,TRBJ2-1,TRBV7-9,TGTGCCAGCAGCTTATCACAGGGGATAGAGCAGTTCTTC,CASSLSQGIEQFF
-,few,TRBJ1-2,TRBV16,TGTGCCAGCAGCCAATCGGAGTGGCAGAGAAAACTCTATGGCTACACCTTC,CASSQSEWQRKLYGYTF
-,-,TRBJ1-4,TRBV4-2,TGTGCCAGCAACACACGTCGTGGTGAAAAACTGTTTTTT,CASNTRRGEKLFF
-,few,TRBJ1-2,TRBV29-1,TGCAGCGTTGACTTACAGAACTATGGCTACACCTTC,CSVDLQNYGYTF
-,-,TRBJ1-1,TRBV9,TGTGCCAGCAGCCCCTTGAGGGGGGTCACTGAAGCTTTCTTT,CASSPLRGVTEAFF
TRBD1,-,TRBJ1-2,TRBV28,TGTGCCAGCAGTTCCCAGGGGGTCGGCTATGGCTACACCTTC,CASSSQGVGYGYTF
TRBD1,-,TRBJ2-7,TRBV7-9,TGTGCCAGCAGCCCTACAGGGGGCCACTACGAGCAGTACTTC,CASSPTGGHYEQYF
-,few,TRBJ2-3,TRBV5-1,TGCGCCAGCAGCTTTGACGGGGGTTCCACAGATACGCAGTATTTT,CASSFDGGSTDTQYF
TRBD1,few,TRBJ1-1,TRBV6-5,TGTGCCAGCAGCGCGGGGACAGTTACTGAAGCTTTCTTT,CASSAGTVTEAFF
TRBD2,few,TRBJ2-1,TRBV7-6,TGTGCCAGCAGCTTGGGCGGGAGGAACTCCTACAATGAGCAGTTCTTC,CASSLGGRNSYNEQFF
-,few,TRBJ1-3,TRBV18,TGTGCCAGCTCACCAGAAGGATTTACTGGAAACACCATATATTTT,CASSPEGFTGNTIYF
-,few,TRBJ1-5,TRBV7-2,TGTGCCAGCAGCGCCGTGGGGGCATGGAATCAGCCCCAGCATTTT,CASSAVGAWNQPQHF
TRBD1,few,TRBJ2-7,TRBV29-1,TGCAGCGTTGGGGACAGGGGGAGTCTCGAGCAGTACTTC,CSVGDRGSLEQYF
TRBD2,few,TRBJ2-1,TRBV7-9,TGTGCCAGCAGCTTAACTGGCGGGGGGATCAATGAGCAGTTCTTC,CASSLTGGGINEQFF
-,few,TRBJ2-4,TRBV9,TGTGCCAGCAGCCCCAGGCTAGTGGAAAACATTCAGTACTTC,CASSPRLVENIQYF
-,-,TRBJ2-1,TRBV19,TGTGCCAGTAGTATAGATGTGGGGGTGGAAGGGCACAATGAGCAGTTCTTC,CASSIDVGVEGHNEQFF
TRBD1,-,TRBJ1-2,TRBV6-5,TGTGCCAGCAGTACCGGACAGGCCAACTATGGCTACACCTTC,CASSTGQANYGYTF
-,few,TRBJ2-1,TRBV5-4,TGTGCCAGCAGCTTTCCAGGGGCCTACAATGAGCAGTTCTTC,CASSFPGAYNEQFF